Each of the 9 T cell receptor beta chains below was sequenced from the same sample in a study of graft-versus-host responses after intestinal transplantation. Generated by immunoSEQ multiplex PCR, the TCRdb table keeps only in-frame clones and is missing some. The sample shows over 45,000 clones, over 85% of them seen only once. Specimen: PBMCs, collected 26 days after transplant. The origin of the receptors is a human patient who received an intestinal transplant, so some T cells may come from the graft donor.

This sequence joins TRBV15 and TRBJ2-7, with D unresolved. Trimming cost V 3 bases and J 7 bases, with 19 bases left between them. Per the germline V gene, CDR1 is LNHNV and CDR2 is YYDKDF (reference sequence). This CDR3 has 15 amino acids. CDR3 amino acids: CATSSSSEVGGEQYV. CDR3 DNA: TGTGCCACCAGCAGTTCTTCAGAGGTTGGTGGGGAGCAGTACGTC.

CDR3 sequence (DNA): TGCAGCGTTTCGACTAGCGGGATCGCCGGGGAGCTGTTTTTT. It is translated as CSVSTSGIAGELFF. V and J are TRBV29-1 and TRBJ2-2; 11 nucleotides align to TRBD2. The length of the CDR3 is 14 residues. Germline assignment: CDR1 SQVTM and CDR2 ANQGSEA. With 5 bases clipped from V and 6 bases from J, the junction kept 5 bases outside the gene matches.

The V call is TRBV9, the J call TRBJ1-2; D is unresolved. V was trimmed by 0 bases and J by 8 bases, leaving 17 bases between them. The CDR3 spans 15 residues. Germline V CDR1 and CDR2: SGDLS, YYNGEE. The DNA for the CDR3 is TGTGCCAGCAGCGTAGCAGATTCGGGGAACGAGGGCTACACCTTC. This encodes CASSVADSGNEGYTF.

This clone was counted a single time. The DNA for the CDR3 is TGCAGCGTTGGGGGACTAGCGAGCACAGATACGCAGTATTTT. It yields the protein CSVGGLASTDTQYF. V and J are TRBV29-1 and TRBJ2-3, with TRBD2 identical over 10 bases. After removal of 4 bases from V and 0 bases from J, the junction contained 1 base not matched to a gene. Germline CDR1 SQVTM, CDR2 ANQGSEA. The CDR3 sequence is 14 residues long.

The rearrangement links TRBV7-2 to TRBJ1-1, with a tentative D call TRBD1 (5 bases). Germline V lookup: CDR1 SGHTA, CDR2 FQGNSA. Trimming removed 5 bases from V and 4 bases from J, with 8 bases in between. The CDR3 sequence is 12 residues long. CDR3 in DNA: TGTGCCAGCAGCCCAAGGGGCACTGAAGCTTTCTTT. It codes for CASSPRGTEAFF.

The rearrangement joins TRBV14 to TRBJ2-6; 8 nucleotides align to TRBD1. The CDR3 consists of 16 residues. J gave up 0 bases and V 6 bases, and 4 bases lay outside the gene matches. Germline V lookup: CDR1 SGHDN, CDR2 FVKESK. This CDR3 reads CASSDRGNSGANVLTF. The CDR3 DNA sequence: TGTGCCAGCAGTGACAGGGGAAACTCTGGGGCCAACGTCCTGACTTTC. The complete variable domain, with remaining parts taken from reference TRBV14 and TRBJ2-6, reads EAGVTQFPSHSVIEKGQTVTLRCDPISGHDNLYWYRRVMGKEIKFLLHFVKESKQDESGMPNNRFLAERTGGTYSTLKVQPAELEDSGVYFCASSDRGNSGANVLTFGAGSRLTVL.

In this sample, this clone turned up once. The CDR3 sequence is CASSGRLEGDRVDFGYGYTF. The CDR3 nucleotides read TGTGCCAGCAGCGGCCGACTGGAGGGGGACAGGGTTGATTTCGGCTATGGCTACACCTTC. The rearrangement links TRBV9 to TRBJ1-2, with 9 bases that match TRBD1. Germline CDR1 and CDR2: SGDLS and YYNGEE. V gave up 3 bases and J gave up 4 bases; unmatched junction bases: 22. This CDR3 comprises 20 residues. The full variable domain, in which reference TRBV9 and TRBJ1-2 provide the parts outside the CDR3, is DSGVTQTPKHLITATGQRVTLRCSPRSGDLSVYWYQQSLDQGLQFLIQYYNGEERAKGNILERFSAQQFPDLHSELNLSSLELGDSALYFCASSGRLEGDRVDFGYGYTFGSGTRLTVV.

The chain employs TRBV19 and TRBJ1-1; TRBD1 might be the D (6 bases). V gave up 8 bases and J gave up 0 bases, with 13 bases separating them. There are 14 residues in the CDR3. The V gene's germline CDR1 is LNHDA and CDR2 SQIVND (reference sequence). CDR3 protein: CASLKTGMNTEAFF. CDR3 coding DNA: TGTGCCAGTCTAAAAACAGGGATGAACACTGAAGCTTTCTTT.

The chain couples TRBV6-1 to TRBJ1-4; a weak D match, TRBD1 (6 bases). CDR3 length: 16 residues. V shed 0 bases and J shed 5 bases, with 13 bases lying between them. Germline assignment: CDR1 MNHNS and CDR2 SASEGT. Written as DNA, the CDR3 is TGTGCCAGCAGTGAAGCGGGGAACAGGGCGAATGAAAAACTGTTTTTT. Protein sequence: CASSEAGNRANEKLFF.